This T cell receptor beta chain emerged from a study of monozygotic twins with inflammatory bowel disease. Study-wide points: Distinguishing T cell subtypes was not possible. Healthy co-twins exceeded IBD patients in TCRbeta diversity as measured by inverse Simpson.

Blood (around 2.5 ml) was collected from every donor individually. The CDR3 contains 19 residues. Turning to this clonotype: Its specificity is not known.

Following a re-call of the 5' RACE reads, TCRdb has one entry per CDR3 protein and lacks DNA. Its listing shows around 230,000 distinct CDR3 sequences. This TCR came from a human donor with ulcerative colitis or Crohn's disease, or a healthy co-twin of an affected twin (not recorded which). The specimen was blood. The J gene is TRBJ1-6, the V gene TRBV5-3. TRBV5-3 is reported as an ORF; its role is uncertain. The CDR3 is CARSSNESGTWTYNSPLHF.